This TCR beta chain was recovered during a study of T-cell memory formation after mild COVID-19. Study summary: Clusters of TCRs were largely donor specific.

The sample holds a few counts of this clonotype. The antigen remains undetermined. The study's findings and limits: Later expanders leaned CD4+, whereas clones that contracted between day 15 and 85 were balanced CD4/CD8. The main location of contracting CD4+ clones was CM and EM, and that of contracting CD8+ clones was EMRA. Certain responding clones were present in pre-infection memory, suggesting participation of cross-reactive memory.

From germline, CDR1 is KGHDR and CDR2 SFDVKD. This CDR3 has 12 amino acids. With V trimmed by 9 bases and J by 1 base, 1 base remained unmatched. TCRdb reprocessed the 5' RACE reads with MiXCR, giving one entry per CDR3 protein. The table lists under 450,000 distinct CDR3 sequences, 13% to 15% of them singletons. The TCR was taken from a man aged 18 to 30 who had mild COVID-19 (a few samples of this study predate the infection). Cell type and time point are not known. The gene calls are TRBV24-1 and TRBJ2-5; 7 bases agree with TRBD2. Sample: PBMCs or a T cell subset sorted from them (not recorded which). This chain's CDR3 is CATRTSQETQYF. The DNA of the CDR3 is TGTGCCACCCGGACTAGCCAAGAGACCCAGTACTTC.